Presented here are 10 T cell receptor beta chains from one specimen sequenced in a study of blood T cell repertoires in COVID-19. TCRdb's table, derived via immunoSEQ multiplex PCR, lists solely in-frame clones and lacks some. The sample consists of about 200,000 clones, around nine tenths of them appearing once. Material for sequencing was peripheral blood. These receptors all come from a man aged 50 to 59 with COVID-19, enrolled during active disease.

This clone came up once. This chain connects TRBV25-1 to TRBJ1-1; unclear D gene. CDR3 length equals 13 residues. Germline V CDR1 and CDR2: MGHDK, SYGVNS. Trimming pared 3 bases from V and 4 bases from J, leaving 9 bases between. CDR3 residues: CASSDQFFTEAFF. CDR3 coding DNA: TGTGCCAGCAGTGATCAGTTTTTCACTGAAGCTTTCTTT.

The chain uses TRBV6-4 and TRBJ2-7; D is perhaps TRBD2 (6 bases). From germline, CDR1 is MRHNA and CDR2 SNTAGT. The CDR3 has 14 amino acids. V lost 5 bases and J 5 bases, leaving 16 bases between the germline ends. The CDR3 sequence is CASSPLGGPDEQYF. In nucleotides, the CDR3 is TGTGCCAGCAGTCCCTTGGGGGGACCGGACGAGCAGTACTTC.

The chain recombines TRBV7-9 with TRBJ2-7; maybe TRBD1 (6 bases). The V end was cut by 4 bases, the J end by 0 bases, with 10 bases between. Per germline, CDR1 SEHNR and CDR2 FQNEAQ (reference sequence). This CDR3 has 14 residues. DNA of the CDR3: TGTGCCAGCAGCTCCCGGGACAACTCCTACGAGCAGTACTTC. Translating gives CASSSRDNSYEQYF.

To note about this clone: Other DNA sequences of this sample code for an identical CDR3. The chain joins TRBV6-1 to TRBJ1-5; the D gene is possibly TRBD1 (6 bases). The CDR3 totals 18 residues. Germline values: CDR1 MNHNS, CDR2 SASEGT. V gave up 0 bases and J gave up 0 bases, with 15 bases separating them. The CDR3 nucleotides read TGTGCCAGCAGTGAAGCGGGCAGGGGCTCCTATAGCAATCAGCCCCAGCATTTT. Translation gives CASSEAGRGSYSNQPQHF.

The V gene is TRBV6-6, the J gene TRBJ1-2; weak D call: TRBD1 (6 bases). Trimming removed 2 bases at V and 5 bases at J, with 18 bases between. This CDR3 spans 16 amino acids. CDR1 and CDR2 (germline): MNHNY, SVGAGI (reference sequence). CDR3 sequence (DNA): TGTGCCAGCAGTTACGAAGGGACACGGGGGGCTTATGGCTACACCTTC. This encodes CASSYEGTRGAYGYTF.

This chain connects TRBV19 to TRBJ2-5; perhaps TRBD1 as D (6 bases). The germline CDR1 and CDR2 sequences are LNHDA and SQIVND (reference sequence). V was pared by 8 bases and J by 5 bases, with 12 bases between. CDR3 size: 12 residues. The CDR3 DNA reads TGTGCCAGTGGGGACAAGCGGGAGACCCAGTACTTC. This sequence encodes CASGDKRETQYF.

In this sample, this clone turned up a few times. The chain uses TRBV5-5 and TRBJ1-4, with TRBD1 as a possible D gene (5 bases). The CDR3 has 16 amino acids. Trimming took off 2 bases at V and 2 bases at J, with 13 bases between the two ends. From germline, CDR1 is SGHKS and CDR2 YYEKEE (reference sequence). DNA of the CDR3: TGTGCCAGCAGCTTCCTAAAGACAGCCACTAATGAAAAACTGTTTTTT. Amino acids: CASSFLKTATNEKLFF.

This chain joins TRBV3-1 (or the pseudogene TRBV3-2) and TRBJ2-1, with TRBD2 matching over 13 bases. The CDR3 length is 17 residues. CDR1 is LGHDT, CDR2 YNNKEL, per germline (reference sequence). The V gene end was trimmed by 3 bases and the J gene end by 7 bases; junction bases not matched to a gene: 9. The CDR3 spells CASSQHSGLAGVNEQFF. The CDR3 region has the DNA TGTGCCAGCAGCCAGCATTCTGGACTAGCGGGAGTAAATGAGCAGTTCTTC.

This clone has only a few counts. V is TRBV19 and J is TRBJ1-5; D might be TRBD1 (5 bases). Germline CDR1 is LNHDA and CDR2 is SQIVND (reference sequence). CDR3 size: 14 residues. Trimming stripped 3 bases from V and 3 bases from J, with 9 bases between. The CDR3 reads CASSMDMNNQPQHF. CDR3 DNA sequence: TGTGCCAGTAGTATGGACATGAACAATCAGCCCCAGCATTTT.

This chain joins TRBV7-3 and TRBJ2-1; 11 positions match TRBD2. CDR1 SGHTA and CDR2 FQGTGA come from the germline V gene. This CDR3 region has 21 residues. With V trimmed by 4 bases and J by 0 bases, 17 bases remained unmatched. CDR3 sequence reads: CASSSTPKLGTSGISYNEQFF. In DNA, the CDR3 is TGTGCCAGCAGCTCGACGCCTAAACTCGGGACTAGCGGCATCTCCTACAATGAGCAGTTCTTC.